This TCR beta chain comes out of a study of T cell changes during pregnancy in multiple sclerosis. CDR3 length: 14 residues. V gave up 1 base and J gave up 11 bases; unmatched junction bases: 8. In germline, CDR1 is SGHVS, CDR2 FQNEAQ. Clones were read by immunoSEQ multiplex PCR, and TCRdb kept only the in-frame ones, dropping some. The sample has more than 35,000 clones; 89% are singletons. The V and J genes are TRBV7-8 and TRBJ2-1, with 7 bases lining up with TRBD2. The source is a female donor with multiple sclerosis, enrolled in a pregnancy study. The specimen comprised CD8+ T cells from peripheral blood mononuclear cells, sampled in the third trimester of pregnancy. The CDR3 sequence: CASSLEGLGSQQFF. The CDR3 DNA follows: TGTGCCAGCAGCTTAGAAGGACTAGGTTCGCAGCAGTTCTTC.